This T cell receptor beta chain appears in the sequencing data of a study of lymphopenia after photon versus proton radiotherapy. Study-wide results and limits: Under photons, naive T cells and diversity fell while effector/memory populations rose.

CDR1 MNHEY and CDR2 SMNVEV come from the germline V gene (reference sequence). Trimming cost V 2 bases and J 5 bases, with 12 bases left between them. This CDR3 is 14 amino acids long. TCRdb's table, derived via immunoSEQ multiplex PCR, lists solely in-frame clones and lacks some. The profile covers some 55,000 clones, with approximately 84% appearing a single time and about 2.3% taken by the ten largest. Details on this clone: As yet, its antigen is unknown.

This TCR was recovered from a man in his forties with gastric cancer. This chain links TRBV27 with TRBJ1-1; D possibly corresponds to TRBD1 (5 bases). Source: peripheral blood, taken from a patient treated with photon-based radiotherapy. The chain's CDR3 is CASSLVMGGTEAFF. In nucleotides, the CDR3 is TGTGCCAGCAGTTTAGTGATGGGGGGAACTGAAGCTTTCTTT.